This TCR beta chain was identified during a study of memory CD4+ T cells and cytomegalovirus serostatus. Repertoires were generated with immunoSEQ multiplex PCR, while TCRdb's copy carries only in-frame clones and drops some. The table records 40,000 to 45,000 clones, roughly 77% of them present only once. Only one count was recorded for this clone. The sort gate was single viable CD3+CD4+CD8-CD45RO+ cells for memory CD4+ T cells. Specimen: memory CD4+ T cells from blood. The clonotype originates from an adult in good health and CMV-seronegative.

The CDR3 sequence: CASSTQGSIRSGNTIYF. DNA for the CDR3: TGTGCCAGCAGCACACAGGGATCGATACGTTCTGGAAACACCATATATTTT. This rearrangement joins TRBV5-5 to TRBJ1-3; tentatively, D is TRBD1 (6 bases). The CDR3 extends over 17 amino acids. V shed 4 bases and J shed 1 base, with 18 bases lying between them. Per germline, CDR1 SGHKS and CDR2 YYEKEE (reference sequence).